These 23 T cell receptor beta chains originate from one sample sequenced in a study of spatial heterogeneity in lung cancer. Stated time point: sample taken at primary tumor resection. Whole RNA, isolated from tumor, nontumor lung or frozen PBMC, was sequenced without prior sorting. TCRdb itself ran the 5' RACE reads through MiXCR, one entry per CDR3 protein. The table has about 85,000 distinct CDR3 sequences, approximately 21% seen once; the top ten hold 6.2%. The material was PBMCs, obtained at surgery. Receptors were obtained from a male donor with early-stage non-small cell lung cancer.

This clonotype has only a few counts. The V and J genes are TRBV24-1 and TRBJ2-5, with D perhaps being TRBD1 or TRBD2 (5 bases each). With 1 base removed from V and 2 bases from J, the gap between germline ends came to 10 bases. This CDR3 has 15 residues. CDR1 is KGHDR, CDR2 SFDVKD, per germline. CDR3 sequence (DNA): TGTGCCACCAGTGATTTTGGGGGTCAACAAGAGACCCAGTACTTC. It yields the protein CATSDFGGQQETQYF.

This clonotype was counted ten times or more. The chain employs TRBV28 and TRBJ2-4, with D uncertain. Trimming removed 7 bases from V and 1 base from J, with 2 bases in between. The CDR3 sequence is 11 residues long. Germline CDR1 and CDR2: MDHEN and SYDVKM. The CDR3 DNA sequence: TGTGCCAGCACCGCCAAAAACATTCAGTACTTC. Residues: CASTAKNIQYF. The full variable domain, completed using reference TRBV28 and TRBJ2-4, is DVKVTQSSRYLVKRTGEKVFLECVQDMDHENMFWYRQDPGLGLRLIYFSYDVKMKEKGDIPEGYSVSREKKERFSLILESASTNQTSMYLCASTAKNIQYFGAGTRLSVL.

This clonotype was observed a handful of times. The rearrangement joins TRBV5-1 to TRBJ2-7; TRBD1 agrees at 7 bases. The V and J ends lost 4 bases and 0 bases, in that order; junction bases with no gene match: 7. Germline V gene data show CDR1 as SGHRS and CDR2 as YFSETQ. The CDR3 runs to 15 residues. For the CDR3, the DNA is TGCGCCAGCAGCCCCGGGACAGTACACTCCTACGAGCAGTACTTC. This translates into CASSPGTVHSYEQYF.

In its sample, this clonotype was seen a few times. V gene TRBV10-2 combines with J gene TRBJ1-1, with unresolved D. The germline V gene encodes CDR1 WSHSY and CDR2 SAAADI. CDR3 length: 13 residues. V was pared by 4 bases and J by 1 base, with 7 bases between. The CDR3 region has the DNA TGCGCCAGCAGTGTGAAGGGGAACACTGAAGCTTTCTTT. Residues: CASSVKGNTEAFF.

This clonotype was detected ten times or more. The J gene is TRBJ2-5, the V gene TRBV20-1; 9 nucleotides match TRBD2. Trimming removed 5 bases from V and 6 bases from J; junction bases left unmatched: 7. The CDR3 has 13 residues. Germline lookup yields CDR1 DFQATT and CDR2 SNEGSKA (reference sequence). The CDR3 nucleotides read TGCAGTGCTCAGCGGGAGGAGGTTAAGACCCAGTACTTC. Translation: CSAQREEVKTQYF.

The chain couples TRBV20-1 to TRBJ2-3; TRBD2 matches 7 bases. V was pared by 6 bases and J by 2 bases, with 11 bases of the junction left unmatched. The CDR3 sequence is 15 residues long. CDR1 is DFQATT and CDR2 is SNEGSKA in the germline V gene (reference sequence). This chain's CDR3 is CSAPPASGYTDTQYF. CDR3 DNA: TGCAGTGCCCCTCCGGCTAGCGGATACACAGATACGCAGTATTTT.

In this sample, this clonotype turned up a few times. V gene TRBV3-1 combines with J gene TRBJ1-5; 7 bases are a match to TRBD1. This CDR3 contains 14 residues. Unmatched junction bases numbered 5, after V lost 2 bases and J lost 7 bases. CDR1 LGHDT and CDR2 YNNKEL come from the germline V gene (reference sequence). Written as DNA, the CDR3 is TGTGCCAGCAGCCAAAATGGAGGGGGCCAGCCCCAGCATTTT. It is translated as CASSQNGGGQPQHF.

The rearrangement uses TRBV7-2 and TRBJ2-2, with D perhaps assigned TRBD1 or TRBD2 (5 bases each). This CDR3 is built from 15 residues. The germline V and J ends were trimmed by 0 bases and 3 bases, with 8 bases remaining between them. Germline values: CDR1 SGHTA, CDR2 FQGNSA. The CDR3 here is CASSLAGRDTGELFF. In nucleotides, the CDR3 is TGTGCCAGCAGCTTAGCGGGGCGGGACACCGGGGAGCTGTTTTTT.

This sequence joins TRBV30 and TRBJ1-1, with D maybe TRBD1 (5 bases). CDR1 is GTSNPN, CDR2 SVGIG, per germline (reference sequence). This CDR3 has 13 residues. Deletions cut 0 bases from V and 3 bases from J, with 8 bases between. CDR3 nucleotides: TGTGCCTGGAGTGTGTCACAGGACACTGAAGCTTTCTTT. Translation gives CAWSVSQDTEAFF.

There are many counts of this clonotype. This chain uses TRBV6-1 with TRBJ1-1, with D perhaps TRBD1 (6 bases). The germline gives CDR1 MNHNS, CDR2 SASEGT. The V end was cut by 4 bases, the J end by 1 base, with 16 bases between. CDR3 length equals 16 residues. CDR3 nucleotides: TGTGCCAGCAGTGCCTCACCGACAGGATGGAACACTGAAGCTTTCTTT. It encodes CASSASPTGWNTEAFF.

A word on this clonotype: At one boundary the junction diverges from the germline segment, which might be a read error. This chain joins TRBV7-7 and TRBJ2-5, with 9 bases that match TRBD1. CDR3 length equals 16 residues. Germline loops: CDR1 SSHAT, CDR2 FNYEAQ (reference sequence). DNA for the CDR3: TGTGCTAGCAGCTTTGGGGGGACAGGGATTGAAGAGACCCAGTACTTC. It yields the protein CASSFGGTGIEETQYF.

V usage is TRBV7-9 and J usage is TRBJ1-1; no reliable D call. The CDR3 has 13 amino acids. Germline CDR1 SEHNR, CDR2 FQNEAQ (reference sequence). Between the trimmed V and J ends, which lost 3 bases and 1 base, there was a span of 6 bases. The CDR3 bases are TGTGCCAGCAGCTTCCAAGAGAACACTGAAGCTTTCTTT. This encodes CASSFQENTEAFF.

This clonotype was seen a few times. The chain links TRBV9 to TRBJ1-2; no firm D call. Germline CDR1 is SGDLS and CDR2 is YYNGEE. V lost 5 bases, J lost 0 bases, and 2 bases lay in between. The CDR3 extends over 11 amino acids. The CDR3 nucleotides read TGTGCCAGCAGAGCTAACTATGGCTACACCTTC. This sequence encodes CASRANYGYTF.

This clonotype has a count of ten or more. V gene TRBV7-9 combines with J gene TRBJ2-7; D is perhaps TRBD2 (6 bases). CDR1 is SEHNR and CDR2 is FQNEAQ in the germline V gene (reference sequence). V was clipped by 5 bases and J by 4 bases, with 15 bases between them. There are 14 residues in the CDR3. Here the CDR3 DNA reads TGTGCCAGCAGCCACGGGGGAGTTCCATACGAGCAGTACTTC. Translating it yields CASSHGGVPYEQYF.

This chain connects TRBV5-8 to TRBJ1-2; tentatively, D is TRBD1 (6 bases). This CDR3 has 13 residues. Germline V CDR1 and CDR2: SGHTS, YDEGEE. Trimming pared 5 bases from V and 7 bases from J, leaving 15 bases between. For the CDR3, the DNA is TGTGCCAGCAGTTGGCGGGGGGCCCCTGGCTACACCTTC. Translating gives CASSWRGAPGYTF.

CDR3 DNA: TGCAGTGCCCGGACTAGCGGGGCTAGCACAGATACGCAGTATTTT. It is translated as CSARTSGASTDTQYF. This sequence joins TRBV20-1 and TRBJ2-3; 12 nucleotides line up with TRBD2. This CDR3 region has 15 residues. CDR1 is DFQATT, CDR2 SNEGSKA, per germline (reference sequence). V lost 6 bases to trimming and J lost 0 bases; unmatched junction nucleotides: 4.

The chain joins TRBV27 to TRBJ1-5; D may be TRBD1 (6 bases). Trimming removed 8 bases at V and 4 bases at J, with 15 bases between. The CDR3 totals 14 residues. Germline V gene sequence: CDR1 MNHEY, CDR2 SMNVEV (reference sequence). The CDR3 reads CASSPGQLNQPQHF. The CDR3 DNA sequence: TGTGCCAGCTCCCCGGGACAACTAAATCAGCCCCAGCATTTT.

Ten or more counts support this clonotype. The chain is built from TRBV24-1 and TRBJ2-3, with 8 positions matching TRBD2. This CDR3 has 16 amino acids. The trim removed 4 bases at V and 0 bases at J, leaving 5 bases unmatched. Germline V gene data show CDR1 as KGHDR and CDR2 as SFDVKD. The DNA for the CDR3 is TGTGCCACCAGTGAGGTAGCGGGAACTAGCACAGATACGCAGTATTTT. Residues: CATSEVAGTSTDTQYF.

In this sample, this clonotype turned up a few times. V usage is TRBV2 and J usage is TRBJ2-3; D gene ambiguous. V lost 4 bases and J 5 bases, leaving 16 bases between the germline ends. Germline-derived CDR1 and CDR2 are SNHLY and FYNNEI. The CDR3 sequence is 15 residues long. The CDR3: CASSARTFMGDTQYF. The DNA for the CDR3 is TGTGCCAGCAGTGCGAGGACCTTCATGGGAGATACGCAGTATTTT.

The J gene is TRBJ2-7, the V gene TRBV6-2 or TRBV6-3; 12 nucleotides line up with TRBD2. This CDR3 is built from 16 residues. Per the germline V gene, CDR1 is MNHEY and CDR2 is SVGEGT. After removal of 0 bases from V and 6 bases from J, the junction contained 6 bases not matched to a gene. The CDR3 spells CASSYSRLAGGLEQYF. The CDR3 bases are TGTGCCAGCAGTTACTCGCGGCTAGCGGGGGGGCTCGAGCAGTACTTC.

V is TRBV5-4 and J is TRBJ2-7; perhaps TRBD2 as D (7 bases). Between the trimmed V and J ends, which lost 0 bases and 6 bases, there was a span of 13 bases. This CDR3 has 14 amino acids. Germline values: CDR1 SGHNT, CDR2 YYREEE (reference sequence). This CDR3 is CASSLVQGGGEQYF. The CDR3, as DNA: TGTGCCAGCAGCTTGGTACAGGGAGGGGGCGAGCAGTACTTC.

This clonotype was picked up a small number of times. V gene TRBV5-1 combines with J gene TRBJ2-1; D is uncertain. Germline V gives CDR1 SGHRS, CDR2 YFSETQ. The CDR3 is 14 amino acids. Trimming removed 1 base at V and 8 bases at J, with 13 bases between. CDR3 coding DNA: TGCGCCAGCAGCTTGACGGACCCGAGGTATGAGCAGTTCTTC. Translated, it gives CASSLTDPRYEQFF.

V usage is TRBV29-1 and J usage is TRBJ2-5; tentatively, D is TRBD1 (6 bases). The length of the CDR3 is 12 residues. With 6 bases removed from V and 1 base from J, the gap between germline ends came to 9 bases. CDR1 SQVTM and CDR2 ANQGSEA come from the germline V gene. Here the CDR3 reads CSVRTVQETQYF. In DNA form, the CDR3 reads TGCAGCGTCAGGACAGTCCAAGAGACCCAGTACTTC. Full variable domain (remainder filled in from reference TRBV29-1 and TRBJ2-5): SAVISQKPSRDICQRGTSLTIQCQVDSQVTMMFWYRQQPGQSLTLIATANQGSEATYESGFVIDKFPISRPNLTFSTLTVSNMSPEDSSIYLCSVRTVQETQYFGPGTRLLVL.